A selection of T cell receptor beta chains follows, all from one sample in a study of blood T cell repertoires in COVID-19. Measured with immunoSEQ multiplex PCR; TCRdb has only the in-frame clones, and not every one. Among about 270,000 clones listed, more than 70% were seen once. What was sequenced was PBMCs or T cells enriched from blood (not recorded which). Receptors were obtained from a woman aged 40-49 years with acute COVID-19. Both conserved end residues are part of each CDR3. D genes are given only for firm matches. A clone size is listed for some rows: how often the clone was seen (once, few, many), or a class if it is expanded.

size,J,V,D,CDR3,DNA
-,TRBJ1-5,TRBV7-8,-,CASSFNPNQPQHF,TGTGCCAGCAGCTTTAATCCGAATCAGCCCCAGCATTTT
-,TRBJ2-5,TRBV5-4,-,CASSESRGSETQYF,TGTGCCAGCAGCGAATCCCGGGGTAGCGAGACCCAGTACTTC
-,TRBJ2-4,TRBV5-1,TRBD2,CASSLERETNIQYF,TGCGCCAGCAGCTTGGAGCGGGAGACAAACATTCAGTACTTC
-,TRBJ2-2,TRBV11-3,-,CASTAGNTGELFF,TGTGCCAGCACCGCAGGGAACACCGGGGAGCTGTTTTTT
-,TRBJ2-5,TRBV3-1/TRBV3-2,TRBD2,CASSRLGLAGGPRETQYF,TGTGCCAGCAGCCGCCTAGGACTAGCGGGAGGGCCTAGGGAGACCCAGTACTTC
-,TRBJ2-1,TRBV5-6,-,CASSSSFLSEQFF,TGTGCCAGCAGCTCCTCGTTCCTTAGTGAGCAGTTCTTC
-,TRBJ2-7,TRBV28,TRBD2,CASSFGTSGEYEQYF,TGTGCCAGCAGTTTTGGTACTAGCGGGGAATACGAGCAGTACTTC
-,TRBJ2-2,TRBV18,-,CASSSQGLTANTGELFF,TGTGCCAGCTCATCACAGGGACTAACCGCGAACACCGGGGAGCTGTTTTTT
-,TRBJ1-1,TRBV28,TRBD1,CASRDRWSRGEAFF,TGTGCCAGCAGGGACAGGTGGTCTCGAGGCGAAGCTTTCTTT
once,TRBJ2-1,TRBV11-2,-,CASSPNLYNEQFF,TGTGCCAGCAGCCCTAATCTATACAATGAGCAGTTCTTC
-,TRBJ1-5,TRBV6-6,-,CASMAQSNQPQHF,TGTGCCAGCATGGCCCAGAGCAATCAGCCCCAGCATTTT
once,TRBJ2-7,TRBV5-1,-,CASSLSQSYEQYF,TGCGCCAGCAGCTTGAGCCAATCCTACGAGCAGTACTTC
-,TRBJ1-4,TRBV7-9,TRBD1,CASSDPDREDEKLFF,TGTGCCAGCAGCGACCCGGACAGGGAGGATGAAAAACTGTTTTTT
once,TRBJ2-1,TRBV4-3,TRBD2,CASSPRLATYNEQFF,TGCGCCAGCAGCCCTCGACTAGCGACTTACAATGAGCAGTTCTTC
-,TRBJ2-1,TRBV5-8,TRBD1,CASNGQVSSYNEQFF,TGTGCCAGCAACGGACAGGTCAGCTCCTACAATGAGCAGTTCTTC
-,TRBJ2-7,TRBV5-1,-,CASSLGPRSSYEQYF,TGCGCCAGCAGCCTAGGCCCAAGGAGCTCCTACGAGCAGTACTTC
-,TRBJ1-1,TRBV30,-,CAWSVRGGFAFF,TGTGCCTGGAGTGTACGAGGGGGTTTCGCTTTCTTT
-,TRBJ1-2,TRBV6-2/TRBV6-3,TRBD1,CASSQGQDYGYTF,TGTGCCAGCAGCCAAGGACAGGACTATGGCTACACCTTC
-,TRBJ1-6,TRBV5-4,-,CASSLEEDNSPLHF,TGTGCCAGCAGCTTGGAGGAGGATAATTCACCCCTCCACTTT
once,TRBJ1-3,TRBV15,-,CATSRLSGASGNTIYF,TGTGCCACCAGTCGATTGTCAGGCGCCTCTGGAAACACCATATATTTT
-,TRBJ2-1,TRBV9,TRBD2,CASSVGHSGSHNEQFF,TGTGCCAGCAGCGTAGGTCATAGCGGGAGCCACAATGAGCAGTTCTTC
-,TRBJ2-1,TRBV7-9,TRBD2,CASSPGLAGSEQFF,TGTGCCAGCAGCCCCGGACTAGCGGGAAGTGAGCAGTTCTTC
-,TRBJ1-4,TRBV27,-,CASSKRGGRSEKLFF,TGTGCCAGCAGTAAACGAGGGGGAAGATCTGAAAAACTGTTTTTT
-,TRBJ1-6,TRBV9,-,CASSTGHKISYNSPLHF,TGTGCCAGCAGCACCGGACATAAGATCTCCTATAATTCACCCCTCCACTTT
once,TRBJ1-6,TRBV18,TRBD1,CASSAGQGAGSPLHF,TGTGCCAGCTCGGCCGGACAGGGGGCTGGTTCACCCCTCCACTTT
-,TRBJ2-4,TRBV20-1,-,CSAAADSFQYF,TGCAGTGCCGCCGCCGACAGCTTTCAGTACTTC
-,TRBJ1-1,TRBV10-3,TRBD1,CAIRLSDRAEAFF,TGTGCCATCAGACTCTCAGACAGGGCCGAAGCTTTCTTT
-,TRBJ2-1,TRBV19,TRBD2,CASSRAAGASNSNEQFF,TGTGCCAGTAGTAGGGCAGCGGGAGCCAGCAACTCGAATGAGCAGTTCTTC
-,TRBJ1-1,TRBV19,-,CASSNRGDEPNTEAFF,TGTGCCAGTAGTAACCGAGGTGATGAACCGAACACTGAAGCTTTCTTT
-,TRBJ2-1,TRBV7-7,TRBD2,CASSLTSGSGDEQFF,TGTGCTAGCAGCTTGACTAGCGGGAGTGGAGATGAGCAGTTCTTC
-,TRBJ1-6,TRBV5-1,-,CASSLGFGDTERSPLHF,TGCGCCAGCAGCTTGGGATTTGGGGACACTGAACGGTCACCCCTCCACTTT
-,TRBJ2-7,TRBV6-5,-,CASARGTFSYEQYF,TGTGCCAGCGCCCGCGGGACTTTCTCCTACGAGCAGTACTTC
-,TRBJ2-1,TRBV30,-,CASAEHSYNEQFF,TGTGCCTCAGCGGAACACTCCTACAATGAGCAGTTCTTC
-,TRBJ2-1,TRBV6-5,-,CASTRDLAYNEQFF,TGTGCCAGCACCAGGGACTTGGCCTACAATGAGCAGTTCTTC
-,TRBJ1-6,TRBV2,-,CASREQRSPLHF,TGTGCCAGCAGGGAGCAGAGATCACCCCTCCACTTT
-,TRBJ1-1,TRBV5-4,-,CASSQVHDWNTEAFF,TGTGCCAGCAGTCAAGTTCATGACTGGAACACTGAAGCTTTCTTT
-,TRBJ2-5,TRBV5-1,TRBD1,CASSAGTEETQYF,TGCGCCAGCAGCGCAGGGACAGAAGAGACCCAGTACTTC
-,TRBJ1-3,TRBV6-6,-,CASSPDGNSGNTIYF,TGTGCCAGCAGCCCCGACGGGAACTCTGGAAACACCATATATTTT
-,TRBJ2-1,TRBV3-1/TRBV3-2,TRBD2,CASSQDSGRVGNEQFF,TGTGCCAGCAGCCAAGATAGCGGGAGGGTGGGTAATGAGCAGTTCTTC
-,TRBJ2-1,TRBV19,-,CASSIGGGYSYNEQFF,TGTGCCAGTAGTATTGGGGGCGGGTACTCCTACAATGAGCAGTTCTTC
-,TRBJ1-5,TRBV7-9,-,CASSQAGRGQPQHF,TGTGCCAGCAGTCAGGCTGGAAGGGGGCAGCCCCAGCATTTT
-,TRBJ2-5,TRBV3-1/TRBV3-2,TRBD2,CASSQVASGLQETQYF,TGTGCCAGCAGCCAAGTGGCTAGCGGGCTGCAAGAGACCCAGTACTTC
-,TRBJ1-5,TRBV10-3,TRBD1,CAIRGQGGDQPQHF,TGTGCCATCAGAGGACAGGGTGGAGATCAGCCCCAGCATTTT
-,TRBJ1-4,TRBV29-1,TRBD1,CSVADRGNEKLFF,TGCAGCGTCGCAGACAGGGGTAATGAAAAACTGTTTTTT